The rows below give T cell receptor beta chains drawn from one sample of a study of beta chain features in type 1 diabetes. Clones were sequenced by immunoSEQ multiplex PCR, and TCRdb holds only the in-frame ones, with some missing. The sample shows under 800,000 clones, roughly a sixth of them seen only once. The sample was naive CD4+ T cells from blood. These receptors came from a man in his late teens or twenties in good health. CDR3s include the opening cysteine and the closing phenylalanine or tryptophan. The order of the fields is clone size, D gene, CDR3 length, J gene, V gene, CDR3 DNA, CDR3 protein. The D gene is left open where the match is weak. Only part of the rows carry a size: once, few, many, or a class if the clone is expanded.

size: -; D: -; length: 14; J: TRBJ2-3; V: TRBV5-1; DNA: TGCGCCAGCAGCTGGAGCGGACCCACAGATACGCAGTATTTT; CDR3: CASSWSGPTDTQYF
size: -; D: TRBD1; length: 14; J: TRBJ2-5; V: TRBV7-2; DNA: TGTGCCAGCAGCTACAACAGGGGGCGAGAGACCCAGTACTTC; CDR3: CASSYNRGRETQYF
size: -; D: -; length: 14; J: TRBJ2-1; V: TRBV19; DNA: TGTGCCAGTAGTACTTCCGGCACTTCTAATGAGCAGTTCTTC; CDR3: CASSTSGTSNEQFF
size: few; D: -; length: 15; J: TRBJ1-1; V: TRBV7-2; DNA: TGTGCCAGCAGCTTCCTAACCTCGGGTGGGACAAGGGCTTTCTTT; CDR3: CASSFLTSGGTRAFF
size: -; D: -; length: 15; J: TRBJ1-5; V: TRBV5-1; DNA: TGCGCCAGCAGTCGGGACCCGATGGGCAATCAGCCCCAGCATTTT; CDR3: CASSRDPMGNQPQHF
size: few; D: -; length: 16; J: TRBJ2-2; V: TRBV4-1; DNA: TGCGCCAGCAGACAAGGGATTGACGGGAACACCGGGGAGCTGTTTTTT; CDR3: CASRQGIDGNTGELFF
size: -; D: -; length: 13; J: TRBJ2-7; V: TRBV27; DNA: TGTGCCAGCAGTTCCAGAGGGTTCCACGAGCAGTACTTC; CDR3: CASSSRGFHEQYF
size: -; D: -; length: 13; J: TRBJ2-3; V: TRBV29-1; DNA: TGCAGCGCCCCCCGGGTAGCCACAGATACGCAGTATTTT; CDR3: CSAPRVATDTQYF
size: few; D: -; length: 16; J: TRBJ2-1; V: TRBV7-9; DNA: TGTGCCAGCAGCGCCGAGGGAGCTGGGGGCTACAATGAGCAGTTCTTC; CDR3: CASSAEGAGGYNEQFF
size: few; D: TRBD2; length: 15; J: TRBJ2-7; V: TRBV7-8; DNA: TGTGCCAGCAGCTTCAGGACTAGCGGTACCTACGAGCAGTACTTC; CDR3: CASSFRTSGTYEQYF
size: -; D: -; length: 16; J: TRBJ1-1; V: TRBV4-1; DNA: TGCGCCAGCAGCCAACCCCCCGCTGGGTGGAACACTGAAGCTTTCTTT; CDR3: CASSQPPAGWNTEAFF
size: -; D: -; length: 16; J: TRBJ2-2; V: TRBV6-6; DNA: TGTGCCAGCAGTCCAGTGACACCCCGGGGCACCGGGGAGCTGTTTTTT; CDR3: CASSPVTPRGTGELFF
size: few; D: -; length: 14; J: TRBJ1-2; V: TRBV10-3; DNA: TGTGCCATCACCCAGGGCCCAGGGCGCTATGGCTACACCTTC; CDR3: CAITQGPGRYGYTF
size: -; D: TRBD1; length: 15; J: TRBJ2-7; V: TRBV25-1; DNA: TGTGCCAGCAGTGATTACAGGGGAAATTCCCACGAGCAGTACTTC; CDR3: CASSDYRGNSHEQYF
size: few; D: TRBD1; length: 15; J: TRBJ2-3; V: TRBV5-4; DNA: TGTGCCAGCAAGATCGACAGGGGGGGCACAGATACGCAGTATTTT; CDR3: CASKIDRGGTDTQYF
size: few; D: -; length: 14; J: TRBJ2-7; V: TRBV28; DNA: TGTGCCAGCAGTTTGGCACAGGAGTACTACGAGCAGTACTTC; CDR3: CASSLAQEYYEQYF
size: many; D: -; length: 14; J: TRBJ2-7; V: TRBV23-1; DNA: TGCGCCAGCAGTCAAGGCTATTGCACCTACGAGCAGTACTTC; CDR3: CASSQGYCTYEQYF
size: few; D: -; length: 11; J: TRBJ2-1; V: TRBV28; DNA: TGTGCCAGCAGTGGAACATTTGAGCAGTTCTTC; CDR3: CASSGTFEQFF
size: few; D: -; length: 14; J: TRBJ2-6; V: TRBV5-1; DNA: TGCGCCAGCAGCCTCGGGTCTGGGGCCAACGTCCTGACTTTC; CDR3: CASSLGSGANVLTF
size: -; D: -; length: 14; J: TRBJ2-1; V: TRBV9; DNA: TGTGCCAGCAGCGTAGTTGGCGGGAACGGGGGCAAGTTCTTC; CDR3: CASSVVGGNGGKFF
size: -; D: -; length: 13; J: TRBJ2-5; V: TRBV27; DNA: TGTGCCAGCAGTTCGGAGGGACCGCCTGAGCAGTACTTC; CDR3: CASSSEGPPEQYF
size: -; D: TRBD1; length: 14; J: TRBJ2-2; V: TRBV2; DNA: TGTGCCAGCAGAAGACAGGGATTGACCGGGGAGCTGTTTTTT; CDR3: CASRRQGLTGELFF
size: -; D: -; length: 14; J: TRBJ1-1; V: TRBV2; DNA: TGTGCCAGCAGTCTCCAAGGCGGGGGGACTGAAGCTTTCTTT; CDR3: CASSLQGGGTEAFF
size: few; D: TRBD2; length: 17; J: TRBJ2-1; V: TRBV29-1; DNA: TGCAGCGCTGAGGGTTCTTGGGGGACTAGCGCATACAATGAGCAGTTCTTC; CDR3: CSAEGSWGTSAYNEQFF
size: once; D: TRBD1; length: 13; J: TRBJ2-7; V: TRBV7-9; DNA: TGTGCCAGCAGGGGGACAGGGGGCAGCGAGCAGTACTTC; CDR3: CASRGTGGSEQYF
size: -; D: -; length: 17; J: TRBJ2-1; V: TRBV7-2; DNA: TGTGCCAGCAGCTTAGCGGGGGGGCCGAGCTCCTACAATGAGCAGTTCTTC; CDR3: CASSLAGGPSSYNEQFF
size: -; D: -; length: 14; J: TRBJ2-5; V: TRBV10-3; DNA: TGTGCCATCAGTGAGACCAGGGTTTTGGAGACCCAGTACTTC; CDR3: CAISETRVLETQYF
size: -; D: -; length: 17; J: TRBJ1-5; V: TRBV11-2; DNA: TGTGCCAGCAGCACGGGGAAGGGGTCCGGTCGCAATCAGCCCCAGCATTTT; CDR3: CASSTGKGSGRNQPQHF
size: -; D: TRBD1; length: 12; J: TRBJ1-6; V: TRBV15; DNA: TGTGCCACCAGCCGGGACAGATCACCCCTCCACTTT; CDR3: CATSRDRSPLHF
size: -; D: TRBD1; length: 16; J: TRBJ1-1; V: TRBV12-5; DNA: TGTGCTAGTGGTTCGGTTTACAGGGGGCGAGACACTGAAGCTTTCTTT; CDR3: CASGSVYRGRDTEAFF
size: few; D: TRBD2; length: 14; J: TRBJ2-1; V: TRBV10-3; DNA: TGTGCCATATCAGGGCGGGAGACTTACAATGAGCAGTTCTTC; CDR3: CAISGRETYNEQFF
size: few; D: -; length: 12; J: TRBJ2-7; V: TRBV28; DNA: TGTGCCAGCTGGGGGGTCCCCTACGAGCAGTACTTC; CDR3: CASWGVPYEQYF
size: -; D: TRBD1; length: 16; J: TRBJ1-2; V: TRBV9; DNA: TGTGCCAGCAGCGTCCGTGACAGGGGAGGAAAGTCGGGCTACACCTTC; CDR3: CASSVRDRGGKSGYTF
size: -; D: TRBD1; length: 15; J: TRBJ1-1; V: TRBV25-1; DNA: TGTGCCAGCAGTGACAACAGGGGCGGGGGCACTGAAGCTTTCTTT; CDR3: CASSDNRGGGTEAFF
size: few; D: -; length: 13; J: TRBJ1-3; V: TRBV28; DNA: TGTGCCAGCATCCCCAACTCTGGAAACACCATATATTTT; CDR3: CASIPNSGNTIYF
size: few; D: TRBD2; length: 16; J: TRBJ2-3; V: TRBV5-1; DNA: TGCGCCAGCAGCTCCCCGGCGGGAGGGCCCCCAGATACGCAGTATTTT; CDR3: CASSSPAGGPPDTQYF
size: -; D: -; length: 15; J: TRBJ1-4; V: TRBV6-6; DNA: TGTGCCAGCAGTTCTCAGGCTGCAACTAATGAAAAACTGTTTTTT; CDR3: CASSSQAATNEKLFF
size: -; D: TRBD2; length: 16; J: TRBJ2-3; V: TRBV7-3; DNA: TGTGCCAGCAGCGCTGGACTAGCGGGGACAGCGGATACGCAGTATTTT; CDR3: CASSAGLAGTADTQYF
size: few; D: TRBD1; length: 15; J: TRBJ2-1; V: TRBV4-1; DNA: TGCGCCAGCAACAGGGGGATTGGCTCCTACAATGAGCAGTTCTTC; CDR3: CASNRGIGSYNEQFF
size: -; D: -; length: 15; J: TRBJ2-2; V: TRBV5-1; DNA: TGCGCCAGCAGCTGGGGGATCGCGAACACCGGGGAGCTGTTTTTT; CDR3: CASSWGIANTGELFF
size: few; D: TRBD2; length: 17; J: TRBJ2-7; V: TRBV28; DNA: TGTGCCAGCAGTTTACCCAATCCATTTAGCGGGAGTTACGAGCAGTACTTC; CDR3: CASSLPNPFSGSYEQYF
size: -; D: TRBD1; length: 13; J: TRBJ2-5; V: TRBV5-1; DNA: TGCGCCAGCAGCCGGACAGGCCAAGAGACCCAGTACTTC; CDR3: CASSRTGQETQYF
size: few; D: TRBD1; length: 14; J: TRBJ1-2; V: TRBV5-1; DNA: TGCGCCAGCAGCTTGGAGACAGGGCTCTATGGCTACACCTTC; CDR3: CASSLETGLYGYTF
size: few; D: TRBD2; length: 16; J: TRBJ2-5; V: TRBV28; DNA: TGTGCCAGCAGTTTGGGACTAGCGGGGGGCCAAGAGACCCAGTACTTC; CDR3: CASSLGLAGGQETQYF
size: few; D: -; length: 13; J: TRBJ1-1; V: TRBV18; DNA: TGTGCCAGCTCACCGAAGGCGGGAACTGAAGCTTTCTTT; CDR3: CASSPKAGTEAFF
size: -; D: -; length: 15; J: TRBJ1-4; V: TRBV9; DNA: TGTGCCAGCAGCGAGAATCCGGGACAAAATGAAAAACTGTTTTTT; CDR3: CASSENPGQNEKLFF
size: -; D: -; length: 14; J: TRBJ1-5; V: TRBV19; DNA: TGTGCCAGTAGTGGAGGGGGTAGCAATCAGCCCCAGCATTTT; CDR3: CASSGGGSNQPQHF
size: few; D: -; length: 13; J: TRBJ2-7; V: TRBV28; DNA: TGTGCCAGCAGAGGGGGTGGGCCATACGAGCAGTACTTC; CDR3: CASRGGGPYEQYF
size: -; D: -; length: 16; J: TRBJ2-3; V: TRBV19; DNA: TGTGCCAGTAGTATACCCGCAGGGAGCAGCACAGATACGCAGTATTTT; CDR3: CASSIPAGSSTDTQYF
size: many; D: -; length: 12; J: TRBJ2-7; V: TRBV7-2; DNA: TGTGCCAGCAGCTTAACGGGCTACGAGCAGTACTTC; CDR3: CASSLTGYEQYF
size: -; D: TRBD2; length: 16; J: TRBJ2-2; V: TRBV7-2; DNA: TGTGCCAGCAGCTCGCGGACTAGCGGGAGTACCGGGGAGCTGTTTTTT; CDR3: CASSSRTSGSTGELFF
size: -; D: -; length: 11; J: TRBJ1-2; V: TRBV29-1; DNA: TGCAGCGTCGTCCGGAACTATGGCTACACCTTC; CDR3: CSVVRNYGYTF
size: few; D: -; length: 13; J: TRBJ1-2; V: TRBV6-4; DNA: TGTGCCAGCAGTGACATCGAAGGGTATGGCTACACCTTC; CDR3: CASSDIEGYGYTF
size: -; D: -; length: 13; J: TRBJ2-1; V: TRBV12-5; DNA: TGTGCTAGTGGTTTGGTAGGGGATGGTGAGCAGTTCTTC; CDR3: CASGLVGDGEQFF
size: -; D: -; length: 12; J: TRBJ2-7; V: TRBV5-4; DNA: TGTGCCAGCAGCTTGGACAACTACGAGCAGTACTTC; CDR3: CASSLDNYEQYF
size: -; D: -; length: 11; J: TRBJ2-7; V: TRBV20-1; DNA: TGCAGTGCGAGGGGTAGGCTCGAGCAGTACTTC; CDR3: CSARGRLEQYF
size: few; D: -; length: 14; J: TRBJ1-2; V: TRBV7-9; DNA: TGTGCCAGCAGCCAGAGCTGGCAGGGGTATGGCTACACCTTC; CDR3: CASSQSWQGYGYTF
size: -; D: TRBD2; length: 17; J: TRBJ2-7; V: TRBV25-1; DNA: TGTGCCAGCAGTGAATCCGCGGGGGGAGGGACCTTCCACGAGCAGTACTTC; CDR3: CASSESAGGGTFHEQYF
size: -; D: TRBD1; length: 13; J: TRBJ2-7; V: TRBV19; DNA: TGTGCCAGTAGCTCGACAGGGTTTGACGAGCAGTACTTC; CDR3: CASSSTGFDEQYF